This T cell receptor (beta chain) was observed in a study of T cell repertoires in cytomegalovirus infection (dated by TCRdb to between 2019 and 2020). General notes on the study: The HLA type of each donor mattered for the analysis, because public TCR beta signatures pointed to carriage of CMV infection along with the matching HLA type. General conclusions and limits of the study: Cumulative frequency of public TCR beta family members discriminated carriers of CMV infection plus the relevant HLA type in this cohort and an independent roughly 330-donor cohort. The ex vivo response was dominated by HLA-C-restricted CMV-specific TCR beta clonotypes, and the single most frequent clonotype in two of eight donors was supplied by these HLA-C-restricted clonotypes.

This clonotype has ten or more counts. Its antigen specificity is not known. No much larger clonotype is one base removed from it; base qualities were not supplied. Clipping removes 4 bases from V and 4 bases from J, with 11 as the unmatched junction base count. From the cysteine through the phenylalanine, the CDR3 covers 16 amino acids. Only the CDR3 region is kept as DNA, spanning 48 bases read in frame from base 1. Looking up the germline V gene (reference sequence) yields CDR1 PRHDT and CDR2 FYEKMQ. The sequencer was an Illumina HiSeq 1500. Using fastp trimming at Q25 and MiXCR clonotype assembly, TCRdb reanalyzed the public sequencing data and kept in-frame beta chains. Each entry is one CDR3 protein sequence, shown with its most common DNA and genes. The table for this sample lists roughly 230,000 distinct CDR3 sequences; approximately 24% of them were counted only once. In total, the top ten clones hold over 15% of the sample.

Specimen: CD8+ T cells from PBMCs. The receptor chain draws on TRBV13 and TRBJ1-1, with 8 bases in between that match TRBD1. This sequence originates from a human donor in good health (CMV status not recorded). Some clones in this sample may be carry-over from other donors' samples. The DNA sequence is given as TGTGCCAGCAGCTCGACCCGGACAGGGAGGGGCACTGAAGCTTTCTTT. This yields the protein CASSSTRTGRGTEAFF.